This T cell receptor (beta chain) was sequenced during a study of tumor-infiltrating lymphocytes in primary liver carcinoma. On the study more broadly: The patients presented with primary liver carcinoma, which was managed through surgical resection.

The authors made TCR beta cDNA from 450 to 600 ng total RNA with a constant-region primer. Nested multiplex PCR, run for three rounds with slightly modified ARM-PCR, yielded TCR beta libraries. Both of the initial two PCR rounds ran for about 11 cycles and employed TRBV1-TRBV30 forward primers alongside a C-beta reverse primer. TCRdb reprocessed the multiplex PCR reads with MiXCR, giving one entry per CDR3 protein. The sample has some 180,000 distinct CDR3 sequences, approximately 60% seen once; the top ten hold 72%. In regard to this clonotype: One end of the junction does not line up with germline, which may come from a read error.

Germline DNA was also extracted, while the blood RNA originated from unsorted whole blood. Patients carried chronic HBV infection without prior treatment. Germline CDR1 reads SGHAT; CDR2 reads FQNNGV. This CDR3 region has 14 residues. This sequence was found in a middle-aged man with primary liver carcinoma and hepatitis B virus infection. The source material was peripheral blood. The chain uses TRBV11-2 and TRBJ2-7, with D uncertain. CDR3 in DNA: TGTACCAGCAGCTTTGGCCTAGGAACGAACGAGCAGTACTTC. Protein sequence: CTSSFGLGTNEQYF. The complete variable domain, with remaining parts taken from reference TRBV11-2 and TRBJ2-7, reads EAGVAQSPRYKIIEKRQSVAFWCNPISGHATLYWYQQILGQGPKLLIQFQNNGVVDDSQLPKDRFSAERLKGVDSTLKIQPAKLEDSAVYLCTSSFGLGTNEQYFGPGTRLTVT.